The source of this T cell receptor (beta chain) is a study of blood T cell repertoires in COVID-19. Study context: Acute-phase and convalescent COVID-19 samples originated in the United States, Italy and Spain. T cells, B-cell-depleted T cells, or PBMCs supplied cDNA or gDNA.

CDR1 is MDHEN and CDR2 is SYDVKM in the germline V gene. The CDR3 length is 17 residues. V shed 4 bases, J shed 3 bases, and the junction held 8 bases outside the gene matches. Original analysis: Amplified reference gene primers provided the basis for estimating nucleated cell counts. Profiled with immunoSEQ multiplex PCR; TCRdb holds only in-frame clones, not every one. Clonal size and the V and J genes are those of that table, whereas D and trimming came from the DNA. In the table there are about 120,000 clones, approximately 87% of which are singletons. This clone has only one observation. The sequence derives from an older woman with acute or convalescent COVID-19. Sequencing was performed on peripheral blood. The chain carries TRBV28 and TRBJ2-1, with TRBD2 matching 11 bases. The CDR3 reads CASSSLRLAGRYNEQFF. DNA of the CDR3: TGTGCCAGCAGTTCCCTAAGACTAGCGGGGCGCTACAATGAGCAGTTCTTC.